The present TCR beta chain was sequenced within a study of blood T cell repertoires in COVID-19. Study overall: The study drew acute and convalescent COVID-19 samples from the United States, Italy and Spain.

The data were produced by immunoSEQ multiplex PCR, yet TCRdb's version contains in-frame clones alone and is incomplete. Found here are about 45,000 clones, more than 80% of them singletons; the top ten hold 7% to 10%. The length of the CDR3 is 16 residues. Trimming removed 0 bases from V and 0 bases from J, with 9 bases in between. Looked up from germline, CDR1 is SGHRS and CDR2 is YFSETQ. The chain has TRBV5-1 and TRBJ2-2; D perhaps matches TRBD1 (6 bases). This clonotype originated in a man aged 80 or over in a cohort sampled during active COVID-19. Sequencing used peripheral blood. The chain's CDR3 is CASSLVTGTNTGELFF. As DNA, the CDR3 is TGCGCCAGCAGCTTGGTTACAGGGACGAACACCGGGGAGCTGTTTTTT.